This TCR beta chain is drawn from a study of long-term antiretroviral therapy in people with HIV. For this clone: Its antigen is currently unknown.

The libraries were made with immunoSEQ v3.0 at survey level. The protocol was immunoSEQ multiplex PCR, while the TCRdb copy is restricted to in-frame clones and leaves out a portion. The top ten hold 12% to 15% of the sample, which has about 20,000 clones, about 78% seen once. Study observations and caveats: CDR3 length ranges were narrower in HIV repertoires than in controls.

CDR1 ENHRY and CDR2 SYGVKD come from the germline V gene. The CDR3 is made up of 15 amino acids. The J segment lost 4 bases and the V segment lost 7 bases, leaving 10 bases of the junction unmatched. The chain links TRBV10-3 to TRBJ1-1, with TRBD1 matching 9 bases. This sequence originates from a woman in her twenties or thirties with HIV. The sample in question was unsorted PBMCs, obtained 2.9 years after starting antiretroviral therapy. The CDR3 spells CAITQRGTGITEAFF. In DNA form, the CDR3 reads TGTGCCATCACCCAGCGGGGGACAGGGATCACTGAAGCTTTCTTT.